These 5 T cell receptor beta chains originate from one sample sequenced in a study of blood T cell repertoires in COVID-19. Sequencing used immunoSEQ multiplex PCR; TCRdb keeps in-frame clones, though not all of them. The profile shows approximately 260,000 clones, around nine tenths of them singletons. The sequenced material came from peripheral blood. The receptors shown here come from a middle-aged woman who had recovered from COVID-19.

The CDR3 protein is CASSKLWGTSGYAEQYF. The CDR3 DNA is TGTGCCAGCAGCAAGCTATGGGGGACTAGCGGGTACGCCGAGCAGTACTTC. The gene calls are TRBV3-1 (or the pseudogene TRBV3-2) and TRBJ2-7, with TRBD2 matching over 12 bases. Germline CDR1 and CDR2: LGHDT and YNNKEL (reference sequence). The CDR3 has 17 amino acids. V lost 5 bases and J lost 6; bases outside the gene matches: 14.

This chain links TRBV5-4 with TRBJ1-2; D perhaps matches TRBD1 (5 bases). CDR1 and CDR2 from the germline V gene are SGHNT and YYREEE (reference sequence). The CDR3 sequence is 15 residues long. V dropped 3 bases and J dropped 4 bases, with 16 bases sitting between them. In DNA form, the CDR3 reads TGTGCCAGCAGCTCGGGACTTGGCTGGGGCTATGGCTACACCTTC. It encodes CASSSGLGWGYGYTF.

The genes are TRBV18 and TRBJ2-1; 10 positions agree with TRBD2. The V and J ends lost 2 bases and 5 bases, in that order; junction bases with no gene match: 12. The CDR3 is 18 residues long. The germline V gene encodes CDR1 KGHSH and CDR2 LQKENI. The CDR3 DNA is TGTGCCAGCTCACCAGGGACTAGCGTAGGGCAAAGGAACAATGAGCAGTTCTTC. This encodes CASSPGTSVGQRNNEQFF.

The chain has TRBV28 and TRBJ2-4; D may be TRBD1 (5 bases). V was cut by 0 bases and J by 0 bases, with 12 bases left in between. Germline V gene sequence: CDR1 MDHEN, CDR2 SYDVKM. The CDR3 has 17 amino acids. DNA of the CDR3: TGTGCCAGCAGTTTATGGAACGACAGAATAGCCAAAAACATTCAGTACTTC. Its protein product is CASSLWNDRIAKNIQYF.

The chain joins TRBV6-5 to TRBJ1-2; a possible D gene is TRBD1 (5 bases). The CDR3 loop spans 14 amino acids. The germline V gene encodes CDR1 MNHEY and CDR2 SVGAGI. Trimming stripped 7 bases from V and 5 bases from J, with 17 bases between. In DNA form, the CDR3 reads TGTGCCAGCACCGGGGGAGAGGGGAGATATGGCTACACCTTC. Residues: CASTGGEGRYGYTF.